Listed below are T cell receptor beta chains from one sample, sequenced in a study of spatial heterogeneity in lung cancer. TCRdb reprocessed the 5' RACE reads via MiXCR and lists one record per CDR3 protein. The table lists around 110,000 distinct CDR3 sequences, over 9% of them singletons. The input for sequencing was PBMCs, taken at follow-up. The receptors were gathered from a male donor with early-stage non-small cell lung cancer. Each CDR3 is given with its conserved first and last residue. Fields, in order: V gene, J gene, D gene, clone size, CDR3 DNA, CDR3 protein. The D gene is left open where the match is weak. Some rows mark clone size as missing; the rest say once, few, many or name a class of expanded clone.

V gene: TRBV3-1
J gene: TRBJ1-6
D gene: NA
clone size: many
CDR3 DNA: TGTGCCAGCAGCCCAGCCTCGGGAGGGAATTCACCCCTCCACTTT
CDR3 protein: CASSPASGGNSPLHF

V gene: TRBV12-3/TRBV12-4
J gene: TRBJ2-7
D gene: NA
clone size: NA
CDR3 DNA: TGTGCCAGCAGCCCCAGGCGAGGGGGAAACGAGCAGTACTTC
CDR3 protein: CASSPRRGGNEQYF

V gene: TRBV6-2/TRBV6-3
J gene: TRBJ1-5
D gene: NA
clone size: NA
CDR3 DNA: TGTGCCAGCAGTGTCGAGTCGGAGCCCCAGCATTTT
CDR3 protein: CASSVESEPQHF

V gene: TRBV20-1
J gene: TRBJ1-2
D gene: NA
clone size: few
CDR3 DNA: TGCAGTGCAGGGGGAAACTATGGCTACACCTTC
CDR3 protein: CSAGGNYGYTF

V gene: TRBV19
J gene: TRBJ2-3
D gene: NA
clone size: NA
CDR3 DNA: TGTGCCAGTAGTACCGCCCTCGTCGGACAGGGACTAACAGATACGCAGTATTTT
CDR3 protein: CASSTALVGQGLTDTQYF

V gene: TRBV5-1
J gene: TRBJ2-4
D gene: NA
clone size: many
CDR3 DNA: TGCGCCAGCAGCTTAGACAGAGCCAAAAACATTCAGTACTTC
CDR3 protein: CASSLDRAKNIQYF

V gene: TRBV7-3
J gene: TRBJ2-2
D gene: NA
clone size: NA
CDR3 DNA: TGTGCCAGTCAGGGCGACACCGGGGAGCTGTTTTTT
CDR3 protein: CASQGDTGELFF

V gene: TRBV9
J gene: TRBJ1-6
D gene: NA
clone size: many
CDR3 DNA: TGTGCCACCGACGCTCAGAGCTCCTATAATTCACCCCTCCACTTT
CDR3 protein: CATDAQSSYNSPLHF

V gene: TRBV5-1
J gene: TRBJ1-6
D gene: NA
clone size: few
CDR3 DNA: TGCGCCAGCAGCTTAGACAGCCCGTATAATTCACCCCTCCACTTT
CDR3 protein: CASSLDSPYNSPLHF

V gene: TRBV6-5
J gene: TRBJ1-2
D gene: TRBD1
clone size: NA
CDR3 DNA: TGTGCCAGCATCGAGACAGGGGGCTATGGCTACACCTTC
CDR3 protein: CASIETGGYGYTF

V gene: TRBV6-1
J gene: TRBJ2-3
D gene: TRBD2
clone size: many
CDR3 DNA: TGTGCCAGCAGTGAAGCCCGGACTAGCGGGGGGTTGATCACAGATACGCAGTATTTT
CDR3 protein: CASSEARTSGGLITDTQYF

V gene: TRBV18
J gene: TRBJ2-7
D gene: TRBD1
clone size: few
CDR3 DNA: TGTGCCAGCTCACCAAGGGCAGGGGGAACCTACGAGCAGTACTTC
CDR3 protein: CASSPRAGGTYEQYF

V gene: TRBV5-1
J gene: TRBJ2-7
D gene: NA
clone size: many
CDR3 DNA: TGCGCCAGCAGCCGACCCAATGCCTACGAGCAGTACTTC
CDR3 protein: CASSRPNAYEQYF

V gene: TRBV20-1
J gene: TRBJ2-7
D gene: NA
clone size: NA
CDR3 DNA: TGCAGTGCCCCACAGGGTTCCTACGAGCAGTACTTC
CDR3 protein: CSAPQGSYEQYF

V gene: TRBV6-2/TRBV6-3
J gene: TRBJ1-1
D gene: TRBD1
clone size: NA
CDR3 DNA: TGTGCCAGCAGTTACTCGCACGGACAGGGTGACACTGAAGCTTTCTTT
CDR3 protein: CASSYSHGQGDTEAFF

V gene: TRBV9
J gene: TRBJ2-7
D gene: NA
clone size: NA
CDR3 DNA: TGTGCCAGCAGCCCACAAACAGGGTCGGGCGAGCAGTACTTC
CDR3 protein: CASSPQTGSGEQYF

V gene: TRBV29-1
J gene: TRBJ1-1
D gene: NA
clone size: many
CDR3 DNA: TGCAGCTGCAGGGACATCGTCCCGAACACTGAAGCTTTCTTT
CDR3 protein: CSCRDIVPNTEAFF

V gene: TRBV20-1
J gene: TRBJ2-5
D gene: TRBD1
clone size: few
CDR3 DNA: TGCAGTGCTACTCAATCCGGACAGGGAGCACAAGAGACCCAGTACTTC
CDR3 protein: CSATQSGQGAQETQYF

V gene: TRBV12-3/TRBV12-4
J gene: TRBJ1-1
D gene: NA
clone size: NA
CDR3 DNA: TGTGCCAGCAGTGAGGAGCACAGGTACACTGAAGCTTTCTTT
CDR3 protein: CASSEEHRYTEAFF

V gene: TRBV19
J gene: TRBJ2-1
D gene: NA
clone size: NA
CDR3 DNA: TGTGCCAGTAGTATAGGAGGCAGGATGACTTACAATGAGCAGTTCTTC
CDR3 protein: CASSIGGRMTYNEQFF

V gene: TRBV7-6
J gene: TRBJ2-3
D gene: TRBD2
clone size: few
CDR3 DNA: TGTGCCAGCAGCCCAACATTTAGCGGGGGGGCGGGAGATACGCAGTATTTT
CDR3 protein: CASSPTFSGGAGDTQYF

V gene: TRBV10-3
J gene: TRBJ2-3
D gene: NA
clone size: many
CDR3 DNA: TGTGCCATCAGTGAAGGAGGCAGACCCGCAGATACGCAGTATTTT
CDR3 protein: CAISEGGRPADTQYF

V gene: TRBV10-3
J gene: TRBJ2-7
D gene: TRBD1
clone size: NA
CDR3 DNA: TGTGCCATCACCCTGACAGGGAGCTACGAGCAGTACTTC
CDR3 protein: CAITLTGSYEQYF

V gene: TRBV5-4
J gene: TRBJ2-7
D gene: NA
clone size: NA
CDR3 DNA: TGTGCCAGCAGCTGGGACGAGGGGCAGTACTTC
CDR3 protein: CASSWDEGQYF

V gene: TRBV5-1
J gene: TRBJ1-2
D gene: NA
clone size: NA
CDR3 DNA: TGCGCCAGCAGCTCACCTCCCCTTGGAGGAGGCTACACCTTC
CDR3 protein: CASSSPPLGGGYTF

V gene: TRBV6-5
J gene: TRBJ2-6
D gene: NA
clone size: NA
CDR3 DNA: TGTGCCAGCAGTTTGGGTACTGGGGCCAACGCCCTGACTTTC
CDR3 protein: CASSLGTGANALTF

V gene: TRBV4-1
J gene: TRBJ2-1
D gene: NA
clone size: few
CDR3 DNA: TGCGCCAGCAGCCAAGACCCCCAGGGTACCTTCGGCCACTTTGAGCAGTTCTTC
CDR3 protein: CASSQDPQGTFGHFEQFF

V gene: TRBV25-1
J gene: TRBJ1-3
D gene: NA
clone size: few
CDR3 DNA: TGTGCCAGCAGTGAAGGACCGTTCTCTGGAAACACCATATATTTT
CDR3 protein: CASSEGPFSGNTIYF

V gene: TRBV9
J gene: TRBJ1-1
D gene: NA
clone size: NA
CDR3 DNA: TGTGCCAGCAGCGTCTACAACGGTGAAGCTTTCTTT
CDR3 protein: CASSVYNGEAFF

V gene: TRBV28
J gene: TRBJ1-1
D gene: TRBD1
clone size: NA
CDR3 DNA: TGTGCCAGCAGTCCTACTACAGGGGGCAACACTGAAGCTTTCTTT
CDR3 protein: CASSPTTGGNTEAFF

V gene: TRBV5-8
J gene: TRBJ1-1
D gene: TRBD1
clone size: NA
CDR3 DNA: TGTGCCAGCAGCTTATGGACAGGCACTGAAGCTTTCTTT
CDR3 protein: CASSLWTGTEAFF

V gene: TRBV7-2
J gene: TRBJ1-1
D gene: NA
clone size: many
CDR3 DNA: TGTGCCAGCAGCCCAAGACAGATGAACACTGAAGCTTTCTTT
CDR3 protein: CASSPRQMNTEAFF

V gene: TRBV5-1
J gene: TRBJ2-7
D gene: TRBD1
clone size: many
CDR3 DNA: TGCGCCAGCACCTTGGCCGGGACAGAGTTTCAAGAGCAGTACTTC
CDR3 protein: CASTLAGTEFQEQYF

V gene: TRBV7-9
J gene: TRBJ1-4
D gene: NA
clone size: many
CDR3 DNA: TGTGCCAGCAGCCCTCATAACGTTAATGAAAAACTGTTTTTT
CDR3 protein: CASSPHNVNEKLFF

V gene: TRBV7-9
J gene: TRBJ2-7
D gene: NA
clone size: NA
CDR3 DNA: TGTGCCAGCAGCCCGGACAATGGGGGGACCGAGCAGTACTTC
CDR3 protein: CASSPDNGGTEQYF

V gene: TRBV20-1
J gene: TRBJ2-7
D gene: TRBD2
clone size: few
CDR3 DNA: TGCAGTGCTACCCTGACTAGCGCTGGGAACGAGCAGTACTTC
CDR3 protein: CSATLTSAGNEQYF

V gene: TRBV28
J gene: TRBJ1-1
D gene: NA
clone size: many
CDR3 DNA: TGTGCCAGCAGTTTGATAAGGGGGAGGAACACTGAAGCTTTCTTT
CDR3 protein: CASSLIRGRNTEAFF

V gene: TRBV19
J gene: TRBJ2-7
D gene: NA
clone size: NA
CDR3 DNA: TGTGCCAGTAGTAGCGGGACGGCGGTTTCTCTCTCCTACGAGCAGTACTTC
CDR3 protein: CASSSGTAVSLSYEQYF

V gene: TRBV6-4
J gene: TRBJ2-2
D gene: NA
clone size: medium-sized
CDR3 DNA: TGTGCCAGCAGTGACGGGGCAGGGACAACCGGGGAGCTGTTTTTT
CDR3 protein: CASSDGAGTTGELFF

V gene: TRBV7-2
J gene: TRBJ1-1
D gene: TRBD1
clone size: NA
CDR3 DNA: TGTGCCAGCAGCTCACAGGGGGGGAGGACTGAAGCTTTCTTT
CDR3 protein: CASSSQGGRTEAFF

V gene: TRBV7-3
J gene: TRBJ2-5
D gene: TRBD1
clone size: few
CDR3 DNA: TGTGCCAGCAGCCCCCAGGGGGTAGGAAGGGAGACCCAGTACTTC
CDR3 protein: CASSPQGVGRETQYF

V gene: TRBV30
J gene: TRBJ2-7
D gene: TRBD2
clone size: few
CDR3 DNA: TGTGCCTGGAGTCTCCTAGCGGGCCGTCCCTCCTACGAGCAGTACTTC
CDR3 protein: CAWSLLAGRPSYEQYF

V gene: TRBV9
J gene: TRBJ1-5
D gene: NA
clone size: few
CDR3 DNA: TGTGCCAGCAGCGTAGGTGGGGCAGGTTATCAGCCCCAGCATTTT
CDR3 protein: CASSVGGAGYQPQHF

V gene: TRBV6-1
J gene: TRBJ2-2
D gene: NA
clone size: NA
CDR3 DNA: TGTGCCAGCAGTGAAAATTACGGGTCCGCGAACACCGGGGAGCTGTTTTTT
CDR3 protein: CASSENYGSANTGELFF